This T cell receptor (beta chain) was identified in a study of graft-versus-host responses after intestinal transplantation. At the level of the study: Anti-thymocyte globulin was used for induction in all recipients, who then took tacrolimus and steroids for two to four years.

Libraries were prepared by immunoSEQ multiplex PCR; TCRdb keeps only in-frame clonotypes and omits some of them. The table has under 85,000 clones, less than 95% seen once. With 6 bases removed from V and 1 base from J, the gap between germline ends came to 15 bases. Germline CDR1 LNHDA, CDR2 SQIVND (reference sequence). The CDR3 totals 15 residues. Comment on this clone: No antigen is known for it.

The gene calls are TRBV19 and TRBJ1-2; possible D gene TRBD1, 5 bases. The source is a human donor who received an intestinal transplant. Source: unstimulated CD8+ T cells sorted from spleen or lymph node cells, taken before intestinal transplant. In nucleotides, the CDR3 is TGTGCCAGTAGATTCCCGGACACCCATAACTATGGCTACACCTTC. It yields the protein CASRFPDTHNYGYTF. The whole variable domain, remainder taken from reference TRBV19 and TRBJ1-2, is DGGITQSPKYLFRKEGQNVTLSCEQNLNHDAMYWYRQDPGQGLRLIYYSQIVNDFQKGDIAEGYSVSREKKESFPLTVTSAQKNPTAFYLCASRFPDTHNYGYTFGSGTRLTVV.